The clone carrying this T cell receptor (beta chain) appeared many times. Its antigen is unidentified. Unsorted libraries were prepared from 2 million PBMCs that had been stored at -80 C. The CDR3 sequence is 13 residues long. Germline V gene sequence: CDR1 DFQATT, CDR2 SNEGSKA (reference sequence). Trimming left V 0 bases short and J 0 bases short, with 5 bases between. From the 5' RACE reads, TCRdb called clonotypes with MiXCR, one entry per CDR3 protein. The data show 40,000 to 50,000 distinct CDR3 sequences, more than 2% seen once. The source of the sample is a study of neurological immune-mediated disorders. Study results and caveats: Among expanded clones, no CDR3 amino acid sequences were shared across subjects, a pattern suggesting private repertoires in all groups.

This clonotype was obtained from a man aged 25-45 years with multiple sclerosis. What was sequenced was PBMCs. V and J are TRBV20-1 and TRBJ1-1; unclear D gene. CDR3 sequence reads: CSARDPLNTEAFF. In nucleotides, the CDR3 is TGCAGTGCTAGAGACCCCTTGAACACTGAAGCTTTCTTT.